Following are 18 T cell receptor beta chains from one sample sequenced in a study of OX40 agonist ivuxolimab in advanced cancers. TCRdb's copy holds only in-frame clones and misses some; the assay was immunoSEQ multiplex PCR. The top ten clones hold roughly 1.8% of a sample with 60,000 to 70,000 clones, 85% to 90% of them seen once. The input for sequencing was CD4+ or CD8+ T cells sorted from blood, taken in a trial of the OX40 agonist ivuxolimab. Receptors originate from an adult with an advanced solid tumor such as melanoma, head and neck, liver or kidney cancer.

The count of this clone is one. The rearrangement joins TRBV18 to TRBJ1-1; a possible D gene is TRBD1 (5 bases). CDR3 length: 14 residues. Germline loops: CDR1 KGHSH, CDR2 LQKENI. Trimming removed 6 bases at V and 3 bases at J, with 14 bases between. CDR3 region: CASSPGAYYTEAFF. As DNA, the CDR3 is TGTGCCAGCTCCCCCGGGGCCTATTACACTGAAGCTTTCTTT.

The chain combines TRBV27 with TRBJ1-2, with TRBD1 as a possible D gene (6 bases). The CDR3 consists of 16 residues. Germline V gene lookup returns CDR1 MNHEY and CDR2 SMNVEV (reference sequence). Between the trimmed V and J ends, which lost 0 bases and 4 bases, there was a span of 15 bases. The CDR3 is CASSLSGQGISYGYTF. The CDR3 region has the DNA TGTGCCAGCAGTTTATCTGGGCAGGGGATTAGCTATGGCTACACCTTC.

The chain has TRBV7-3 and TRBJ2-1; 11 positions agree with TRBD2. V was pared by 0 bases and J by 9 bases, with 4 bases of the junction left unmatched. Germline V gene lookup returns CDR1 SGHTA and CDR2 FQGTGA. The CDR3 is 15 amino acids. The DNA for the CDR3 is TGTGCCAGCAGCTTAACGACTAGCGGGATTGGTGAGCAGTTCTTC. Encoded protein: CASSLTTSGIGEQFF.

The CDR3 DNA is TGTGCCAGCAGCCAGGGAATGGGTCAGCCCCAGCATTTT. This gives the protein CASSQGMGQPQHF. V and J are TRBV14 and TRBJ1-5, with D unclear. CDR1 and CDR2 (germline): SGHDN, FVKESK. The CDR3 is 13 amino acids. Trimming pared 3 bases from V and 6 bases from J, leaving 9 bases between. Using reference TRBV14 and TRBJ1-5 for the parts outside the CDR3, the full variable domain is EAGVTQFPSHSVIEKGQTVTLRCDPISGHDNLYWYRRVMGKEIKFLLHFVKESKQDESGMPNNRFLAERTGGTYSTLKVQPAELEDSGVYFCASSQGMGQPQHFGDGTRLSIL.

The chain recombines TRBV30 with TRBJ2-3; TRBD2 is a possible D gene (5 bases). V was shortened by 5 bases and J by 4 bases, with 13 bases between the two germline ends. In germline, CDR1 is GTSNPN, CDR2 SVGIG (reference sequence). The CDR3 loop spans 13 amino acids. CDR3 loop: CAWASGRADTQYF. The CDR3 region has the DNA TGTGCCTGGGCCTCGGGAAGAGCAGATACGCAGTATTTT.

Worth noting for this clone: The final CDR3 position lacks the conserved phenylalanine or tryptophan, pointing to a likely read error. The limits of the CDR3 on the DNA are not certain, so only TCRdb's listed CDR3 is given. The chain uses TRBV5-6 and TRBJ1-1. The CDR3 is 13 residues long, counting both termini. CDR1 and CDR2 from the germline V gene are SGHDT and YYEEEE. The CDR3 reads CASSSGRTLDVGI.

The chain uses TRBV6-6 and TRBJ1-2; D gene ambiguous. The CDR3 has 13 residues. V lost 5 bases to trimming and J lost 3 bases, with 10 bases between them. CDR1 is MNHNY and CDR2 is SVGAGI in the germline V gene (reference sequence). CDR3 in amino acids: CASSRGNDYGYTF. CDR3 nucleotides: TGTGCCAGCAGTCGCGGCAACGACTATGGCTACACCTTC.

This clone has just one count. This sequence joins TRBV19 and TRBJ1-1; D ambiguous. The CDR3 covers 14 residues. Germline V lookup: CDR1 LNHDA, CDR2 SQIVND (reference sequence). The V gene lost 3 bases and the J gene lost 7 bases, with 15 bases spanning the gap. This CDR3 reads CASSMSTWFGEAFF. Written as DNA, the CDR3 is TGTGCCAGTAGTATGTCAACGTGGTTTGGTGAAGCTTTCTTT. The complete variable domain, with remaining parts taken from reference TRBV19 and TRBJ1-1, reads DGGITQSPKYLFRKEGQNVTLSCEQNLNHDAMYWYRQDPGQGLRLIYYSQIVNDFQKGDIAEGYSVSREKKESFPLTVTSAQKNPTAFYLCASSMSTWFGEAFFGQGTRLTVV.

In nucleotides, the CDR3 is TGTGCCAGCAGTTTATCCGGGACAGGAGACTACGAGACCCAGTACTTC. Protein: CASSLSGTGDYETQYF. The chain recombines TRBV2 with TRBJ2-5; 8 bases fit TRBD1. The germline V gene has CDR1 SNHLY and CDR2 FYNNEI. The ends lost 5 bases at V and 5 bases at J; junction bases unmatched: 13. This CDR3 region has 16 residues.

This chain joins TRBV11-1 and TRBJ2-1; 8 nucleotides line up with TRBD2. The V gene end was trimmed by 8 bases and the J gene end by 9 bases; junction bases not matched to a gene: 9. The CDR3 has 13 residues. Germline CDR1 reads SGHAT; CDR2 reads FQDESV (reference sequence). The CDR3 DNA reads TGTGCCAGCCAAGGGGTGGCGGGAGGTGAGCAGTTCTTC. Amino acid sequence: CASQGVAGGEQFF.

The V gene is TRBV18, the J gene TRBJ1-4; weak D call: TRBD1 (5 bases). Per the germline V gene, CDR1 is KGHSH and CDR2 is LQKENI. Trimming removed 9 bases at V and 3 bases at J, with 14 bases between. The CDR3 length is 14 residues. The CDR3 DNA follows: TGTGCCAGTACAGAGGGGCAGGCTAATGAAAAACTGTTTTTT. This translates into CASTEGQANEKLFF.

This clone showed up just once. The V and J genes are TRBV28 and TRBJ1-1; maybe TRBD1 (6 bases). Looked up from germline, CDR1 is MDHEN and CDR2 is SYDVKM. V was trimmed by 3 bases and J by 0 bases, leaving 8 bases between them. The CDR3 length is 14 residues. The CDR3 sequence: CASSFAGVNTEAFF. In DNA, the CDR3 is TGTGCCAGCAGTTTCGCAGGGGTGAACACTGAAGCTTTCTTT.

The chain has TRBV1 and TRBJ2-7; whether TRBD2, the table's D call, matches the DNA was not checked. TRBV1 is an annotated pseudogene. The CDR3 is 16 residues long. CDR3 protein: CTTSSGGGTPGHEQYF. CDR3 sequence (DNA): TGCACCACCTCCTCTGGCGGGGGAACACCTGGCCACGAGCAGTACTTC.

The chain has TRBV25-1 and TRBJ2-1; TRBD2 aligns across 9 bases. The CDR3 length is 16 residues. Germline trimming cut 1 base from V and 5 bases from J; bases unmatched to any gene: 6. The V gene's germline CDR1 is MGHDK and CDR2 SYGVNS. CDR3 sequence reads: CASSELGTSPDNEQFF. The CDR3, as DNA: TGTGCCAGCAGTGAATTGGGGACTAGCCCTGACAATGAGCAGTTCTTC.

J is TRBJ2-5 and V is TRBV19; TRBD1 aligns across 12 bases. Germline loops: CDR1 LNHDA, CDR2 SQIVND (reference sequence). The V gene end was trimmed by 5 bases and the J gene end by 5 bases; junction bases not matched to a gene: 12. The CDR3 spans 17 residues. The DNA for the CDR3 is TGTGCCAGTAGTGCCGGCGCCGGGACAGGGGGCCGGGAGACCCAGTACTTC. Residues: CASSAGAGTGGRETQYF.

This clone was observed a single time. The V gene is TRBV10-3, the J gene TRBJ1-6; maybe TRBD1 (5 bases). This CDR3 comprises 15 residues. Germline values: CDR1 ENHRY, CDR2 SYGVKD. V lost 0 bases, J lost 8 bases, and 11 bases lay in between. The CDR3 is CAISESQGLDSPLHF. CDR3 DNA sequence: TGTGCCATCAGTGAGTCGCAGGGCCTCGATTCACCCCTCCACTTT.

The gene calls are TRBV5-5 and TRBJ2-6; D is perhaps TRBD2 (6 bases). CDR1 is SGHKS, CDR2 YYEKEE, per germline (reference sequence). This CDR3 has 18 residues. The germline V and J ends were trimmed by 0 bases and 4 bases, with 17 bases remaining between them. This CDR3 reads CASSLAWQGGGGANVLTF. The CDR3 bases are TGTGCCAGCAGCTTGGCCTGGCAGGGAGGCGGAGGGGCCAACGTCCTGACTTTC.

This clone was observed a single time. The chain couples TRBV21-1 to TRBJ2-1. TRBV21-1 is classified as a pseudogene. The CDR3 has 11 residues. CDR3 sequence (DNA): TGTGCCAGCAGGACCCTCAATGAGCAGTTCTTC. Protein product: CASRTLNEQFF.